One and the same sample provided the 18 T cell receptor beta chains below, sequenced in a study of blood T cell repertoires in COVID-19. Profiled with immunoSEQ multiplex PCR; TCRdb holds only in-frame clones, not every one. The sample shows 100,000 to 150,000 clones, approximately 82% of them seen only once. Sequencing input: peripheral blood. The source of these receptors is a man in his fifties or sixties with acute or convalescent COVID-19.

V gene TRBV2 combines with J gene TRBJ2-1, with D perhaps matching TRBD2 (6 bases). The germline gives CDR1 SNHLY, CDR2 FYNNEI. The CDR3 has 15 residues. V was cut by 7 bases and J by 0 bases, with 13 bases left in between. The chain's CDR3 is CASTLAGSSYNEQFF. In nucleotides, the CDR3 is TGTGCCAGCACCCTAGCCGGGAGCTCCTACAATGAGCAGTTCTTC.

The chain employs TRBV25-1 and TRBJ2-3; 9 positions agree with TRBD1. Germline trimming cut 6 bases from V and 4 bases from J; bases unmatched to any gene: 11. The CDR3 sequence is 16 residues long. Germline CDR1 is MGHDK and CDR2 is SYGVNS. Here the CDR3 DNA reads TGTGCCAGCAGAAACAACCGGGACAGGGTCCCAGATACGCAGTATTTT. Amino acid sequence: CASRNNRDRVPDTQYF.

The V call is TRBV18, the J call TRBJ2-3, with TRBD2 matching over 7 bases. This CDR3 has 18 residues. CDR1 is KGHSH, CDR2 LQKENI, per germline. Trimming at V came to 3 bases and at J to 3 bases, leaving 15 bases not matched to a gene. CDR3 sequence reads: CASSPSPTLAATTDTQYF. In nucleotides, the CDR3 is TGTGCCAGCTCACCGAGCCCCACTCTAGCGGCAACTACAGATACGCAGTATTTT. The complete variable domain, with remaining parts taken from reference TRBV18 and TRBJ2-3, reads NAGVMQNPRHLVRRRGQEARLRCSPMKGHSHVYWYRQLPEEGLKFMVYLQKENIIDESGMPKERFSAEFPKEGPSILRIQQVVRGDSAAYFCASSPSPTLAATTDTQYFGPGTRLTVL.

This chain connects TRBV30 to TRBJ2-2; no reliable D call. From germline, CDR1 is GTSNPN and CDR2 SVGIG (reference sequence). The CDR3 sequence is 15 residues long. V was pared by 1 base and J by 3 bases, with 12 bases between. This CDR3 is CAWSGRASDTGELFF. The CDR3 DNA sequence: TGTGCCTGGAGTGGACGAGCGAGCGACACCGGGGAGCTGTTTTTT. Full variable domain (rest looked up from reference TRBV30 and TRBJ2-2): SQTIHQWPATLVQPVGSPLSLECTVEGTSNPNLYWYRQAAGRGLQLLFYSVGIGQISSEVPQNLSASRPQDRQFILSSKKLLLSDSGFYLCAWSGRASDTGELFFGEGSRLTVL.

This rearrangement joins TRBV7-9 to TRBJ1-2; no definite D call. V was trimmed by 1 base and J by 0 bases, leaving 6 bases between them. CDR3 length equals 14 residues. The germline V gene has CDR1 SEHNR and CDR2 FQNEAQ (reference sequence). The CDR3 coding sequence is TGTGCCAGCAGCTTAGGGCAGGCTAACTATGGCTACACCTTC. Translated: CASSLGQANYGYTF. Looking up the rest from reference TRBV7-9 and TRBJ1-2 gives the full variable domain: DTGVSQNPRHKITKRGQNVTFRCDPISEHNRLYWYRQTLGQGPEFLTYFQNEAQLEKSRLLSDRFSAERPKGSFSTLEIQRTEQGDSAMYLCASSLGQANYGYTFGSGTRLTVV.

The chain carries TRBV21-1 and TRBJ2-7; the DNA was not compared with TRBD1, the D call given in the table. TRBV21-1 is a pseudogene locus. The CDR3 totals 15 residues. CDR3 protein: CASSKEGRVIYEQYF. CDR3 sequence (DNA): TGTGCCAGCAGCAAAGAGGGCAGGGTAATCTACGAGCAGTACTTC.

In this sample, this clone turned up once. This chain uses TRBV11-1 with TRBJ2-2; tentative D call: TRBD2 (6 bases). V dropped 5 bases and J dropped 4 bases, with 17 bases sitting between them. CDR1 is SGHAT and CDR2 is FQDESV in the germline V gene (reference sequence). This CDR3 has 16 residues. The CDR3 DNA is TGTGCCAGCAGCGACCCTACCCGGAGGGGCACCGGGGAGCTGTTTTTT. Translating it yields CASSDPTRRGTGELFF.

V is TRBV5-1 and J is TRBJ2-3; 12 nucleotides line up with TRBD2. CDR1 is SGHRS, CDR2 YFSETQ, per germline. The CDR3 is made up of 16 amino acids. Unmatched junction bases numbered 5, after V lost 1 base and J lost 5 bases. The CDR3 nucleotides are TGCGCCAGCAGCTTGAATCCGGGACTAGCGGGAGATACGCAGTATTTT. Its protein product is CASSLNPGLAGDTQYF.

The chain recombines TRBV28 with TRBJ1-1; maybe TRBD1 (5 bases). This CDR3 is 14 amino acids long. Trimming took off 6 bases at V and 7 bases at J, with 18 bases between the two ends. Germline CDR1 MDHEN, CDR2 SYDVKM. The DNA of the CDR3 is TGTGCCAGCAGCGGACATCAACAGGTCGTTGAAGCTTTCTTT. Residues: CASSGHQQVVEAFF. Looking up the rest from reference TRBV28 and TRBJ1-1 gives the full variable domain: DVKVTQSSRYLVKRTGEKVFLECVQDMDHENMFWYRQDPGLGLRLIYFSYDVKMKEKGDIPEGYSVSREKKERFSLILESASTNQTSMYLCASSGHQQVVEAFFGQGTRLTVV.

J is TRBJ1-2 and V is TRBV5-8; unclear D gene. CDR1 SGHTS and CDR2 YDEGEE come from the germline V gene. The V and J ends lost 2 bases and 4 bases respectively, with 12 bases between them. CDR3 length equals 14 residues. CDR3 loop: CASSFQAGLYGYTF. Here the CDR3 DNA reads TGTGCCAGCAGCTTCCAGGCAGGACTCTATGGCTACACCTTC.

This clone was found once. V gene TRBV7-2 combines with J gene TRBJ2-1, with 13 nucleotides matching TRBD2. Germline CDR1 is SGHTA and CDR2 is FQGNSA. This CDR3 is 15 amino acids long. J was trimmed by 9 bases and V by 5 bases; bases with no gene match: 7. In DNA, the CDR3 is TGTGCCAGCAGCGGGAGGACTAGCGGGAGTACTGAGCAGTTCTTC. Residues: CASSGRTSGSTEQFF.

The rearrangement joins TRBV6-5 to TRBJ1-1; 7 positions agree with TRBD1. The V and J ends lost 6 bases and 4 bases, in that order; junction bases with no gene match: 2. CDR1 is MNHEY, CDR2 SVGAGI, per germline. The CDR3 sequence is 12 residues long. This chain's CDR3 is CASSQGGTEAFF. CDR3 bases: TGTGCCAGCAGCCAGGGGGGCACTGAAGCTTTCTTT.

The chain employs TRBV2 and TRBJ1-2; 7 bases map to TRBD1. V lost 3 bases to trimming and J lost 2 bases; unmatched junction nucleotides: 3. This CDR3 is built from 14 residues. The germline V gene encodes CDR1 SNHLY and CDR2 FYNNEI. CDR3 DNA sequence: TGTGCCAGCAGTGAGGCGACAGGGAACTATGGCTACACCTTC. This gives the protein CASSEATGNYGYTF.

The chain links TRBV5-1 to TRBJ2-1, with 13 bases identical to TRBD2. The CDR3 runs to 17 residues. The V gene end was trimmed by 4 bases and the J gene end by 1 base; junction bases not matched to a gene: 5. In germline, CDR1 is SGHRS, CDR2 YFSETQ. The CDR3: CASSIRTSGSSYNEQFF. For the CDR3, the DNA is TGCGCCAGCAGCATACGGACTAGCGGGAGTTCCTACAATGAGCAGTTCTTC.

The J gene is TRBJ2-1, the V gene TRBV28, with D possibly TRBD2 on 6 matching bases. Germline values: CDR1 MDHEN, CDR2 SYDVKM. V shed 6 bases and J shed 7 bases, with 13 bases lying between them. There are 13 residues in the CDR3. This chain's CDR3 is CASRPRGGNEQFF. The CDR3 bases are TGTGCCAGCAGACCCCGTGGGGGGAATGAGCAGTTCTTC.

V and J are TRBV6-4 and TRBJ1-2, with 11 positions matching TRBD1. V was pared by 4 bases and J by 6 bases, with 7 bases of the junction left unmatched. In germline, CDR1 is MRHNA, CDR2 SNTAGT. This CDR3 contains 15 residues. The CDR3 DNA reads TGTGCCAGCAGTGCCGGACAGGGGGCCCTACATGGCTACACCTTC. Its protein product is CASSAGQGALHGYTF.

This clone was detected a few times. V gene TRBV5-1 combines with J gene TRBJ2-7; 8 nucleotides align to TRBD2. The CDR3 is made up of 14 amino acids. CDR1 is SGHRS and CDR2 is YFSETQ in the germline V gene. The trim removed 5 bases at V and 4 bases at J, leaving 8 bases unmatched. The CDR3 DNA reads as TGCGCCAGCAGTTATAGCGGGATGTCGTACGAGCAGTACTTC. It yields the protein CASSYSGMSYEQYF. Full variable domain (remainder filled in from reference TRBV5-1 and TRBJ2-7): KAGVTQTPRYLIKTRGQQVTLSCSPISGHRSVSWYQQTPGQGLQFLFEYFSETQRNKGNFPGRFSGRQFSNSRSEMNVSTLELGDSALYLCASSYSGMSYEQYFGPGTRLTVT.

V is TRBV6-5 and J is TRBJ2-1; D may be TRBD1 (6 bases). This CDR3 region has 13 residues. Trimming shortened V by 6 bases and J by 10 bases, and 16 bases separated the two germline ends. Germline-derived CDR1 and CDR2 are MNHEY and SVGAGI. CDR3 protein: CASSAGQPPEQFF. CDR3 coding DNA: TGTGCCAGCAGCGCCGGACAGCCCCCAGAGCAGTTCTTC.